This is a list of T cell receptor beta chains from one sample in a study of blood T cell repertoires in COVID-19. Here immunoSEQ multiplex PCR was the method, and the copy in TCRdb shows in-frame clones only, minus some. The sample includes hundreds of thousands of clones, 90% of them seen just once. Sequencing was carried out using PBMCs or T cells enriched from blood (not recorded which). The receptors come from a woman between 18 and 29 years old with acute COVID-19. Each CDR3 is given with its conserved first and last residue. A D gene is named only where the DNA matches it firmly. Rows give clone size only sometimes, using once, few, many, or a class for an expanded clone.

TRBV13	TRBD1	15	.	TRBJ2-2	CASSSGTGATGELFF	TGTGCCAGCAGCTCCGGGACAGGGGCCACCGGGGAGCTGTTTTTT
TRBV27	TRBD2	14	.	TRBJ2-7	CASSQSGRIHEQYF	TGTGCCAGCAGCCAAAGCGGGAGGATCCACGAGCAGTACTTC
TRBV19	.	14	.	TRBJ1-2	CASTPLQGNYGYTF	TGTGCCAGTACCCCCCTTCAGGGGAACTATGGCTACACCTTC
TRBV5-1	TRBD1	14	.	TRBJ1-4	CASSQGGADEKLFF	TGCGCCAGCAGCCAAGGGGGCGCTGATGAAAAACTGTTTTTT
TRBV27	TRBD1	17	.	TRBJ1-2	CASNPFPGGQGSYGYTF	TGTGCCAGCAATCCTTTCCCCGGGGGACAGGGTTCGTATGGCTACACCTTC
TRBV12-3/TRBV12-4	.	13	.	TRBJ2-5	CASSLLRWETQYF	TGTGCCAGCAGCCTTCTCAGGTGGGAGACCCAGTACTTC
TRBV19	.	12	.	TRBJ2-6	CATSRGANVLTF	TGTGCCACCTCGCGTGGGGCCAACGTCCTGACTTTC
TRBV2	.	14	.	TRBJ2-2	CASSEAVGGGELFF	TGTGCCAGCAGTGAAGCGGTGGGGGGCGGGGAGCTGTTTTTT
TRBV6-5	TRBD2	15	.	TRBJ2-3	CASSPGTSGTDTQYF	TGTGCCAGCAGTCCTGGGACTAGCGGCACAGATACGCAGTATTTT
TRBV12-3/TRBV12-4	.	11	few	TRBJ1-1	CASSFDTEAFF	TGTGCCAGCAGTTTCGACACTGAAGCTTTCTTT
TRBV7-9	TRBD2	16	.	TRBJ2-5	CASSRTSGSYQETQYF	TGTGCCAGCAGCCGGACTAGCGGGAGTTACCAAGAGACCCAGTACTTC
TRBV9	.	17	.	TRBJ2-2	CASSVGEVGSAVGELFF	TGTGCCAGCAGCGTAGGCGAAGTTGGTAGCGCCGTGGGGGAGCTGTTTTTT
TRBV9	TRBD2	15	.	TRBJ2-1	CASSVGGSTRNEQFF	TGTGCCAGCAGCGTTGGCGGGAGTACGAGGAATGAGCAGTTCTTC
TRBV5-4	TRBD2	18	.	TRBJ2-2	CASSMGLAGPGGTGELFF	TGTGCCAGCAGTATGGGACTAGCGGGACCCGGGGGGACCGGGGAGCTGTTTTTT
TRBV24-1	.	14	.	TRBJ2-3	CATSEGTREDTQYF	TGTGCCACCAGTGAGGGGACAAGGGAAGATACGCAGTATTTT
TRBV27	.	14	.	TRBJ1-5	CASSVLGENQPQHF	TGTGCCAGCAGTGTCCTCGGGGAGAATCAGCCCCAGCATTTT
TRBV7-2	.	15	.	TRBJ2-5	CASSNGGQYQETQYF	TGTGCCAGCAGCAACGGGGGACAGTACCAAGAGACCCAGTACTTC
TRBV12-3/TRBV12-4	.	13	.	TRBJ1-1	CASSLKEDTEAFF	TGTGCCAGCAGCCTAAAAGAGGACACTGAAGCTTTCTTT
TRBV5-6	.	16	.	TRBJ1-6	CASSFNFGVTNSPLHF	TGTGCCAGCAGCTTTAACTTCGGGGTAACGAATTCACCCCTCCACTTT
TRBV7-7	TRBD2	15	many	TRBJ2-3	CASSLGLAVTDTQYF	TGTGCTAGCAGCCTGGGACTAGCGGTCACAGATACGCAGTATTTT
TRBV11-3	.	15	few	TRBJ2-1	CASSPTRGSYNEQFF	TGTGCCAGCAGCCCGACTAGGGGCTCCTACAATGAGCAGTTCTTC
TRBV28	TRBD1	15	.	TRBJ1-2	CASSGPGQERYGYTF	TGTGCCAGCAGCGGTCCGGGACAGGAAAGATATGGCTACACCTTC
TRBV18	TRBD1	15	.	TRBJ1-4	CASSPLRTGNEKLFF	TGTGCCAGCTCACCACTGCGGACAGGGAATGAAAAACTGTTTTTT
TRBV28	TRBD1	14	.	TRBJ2-7	CASSQTGGIYEQYF	TGTGCCAGCAGTCAGACAGGGGGGATCTACGAGCAGTACTTC
TRBV27	TRBD1	14	.	TRBJ2-7	CASSLWDRSGEQYF	TGTGCCAGCAGTTTGTGGGACAGGTCGGGCGAGCAGTACTTC
TRBV9	TRBD2	15	.	TRBJ2-3	CASSLLAGAMDTQYF	TGTGCCAGCAGCCTCCTAGCGGGAGCAATGGATACGCAGTATTTT
TRBV10-1	TRBD2	13	once	TRBJ2-3	CATPGTSGDTQYF	TGCGCCACCCCCGGGACTAGCGGGGATACGCAGTATTTT